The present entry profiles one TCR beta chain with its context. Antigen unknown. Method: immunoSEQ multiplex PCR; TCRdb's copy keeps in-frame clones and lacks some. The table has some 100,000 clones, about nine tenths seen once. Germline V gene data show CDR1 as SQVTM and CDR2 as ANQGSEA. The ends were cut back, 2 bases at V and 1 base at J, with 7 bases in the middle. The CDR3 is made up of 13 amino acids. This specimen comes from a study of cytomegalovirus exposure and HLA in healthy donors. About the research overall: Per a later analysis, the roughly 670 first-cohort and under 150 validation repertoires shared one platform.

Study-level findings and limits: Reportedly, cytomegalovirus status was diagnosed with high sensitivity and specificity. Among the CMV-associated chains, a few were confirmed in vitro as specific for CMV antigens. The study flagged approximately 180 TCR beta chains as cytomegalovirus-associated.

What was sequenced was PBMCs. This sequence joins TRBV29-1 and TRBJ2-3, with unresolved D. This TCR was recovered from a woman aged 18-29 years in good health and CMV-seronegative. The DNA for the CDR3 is TGCAGCGTTGAACCCCAGGGCACAGATACGCAGTATTTT. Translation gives CSVEPQGTDTQYF.